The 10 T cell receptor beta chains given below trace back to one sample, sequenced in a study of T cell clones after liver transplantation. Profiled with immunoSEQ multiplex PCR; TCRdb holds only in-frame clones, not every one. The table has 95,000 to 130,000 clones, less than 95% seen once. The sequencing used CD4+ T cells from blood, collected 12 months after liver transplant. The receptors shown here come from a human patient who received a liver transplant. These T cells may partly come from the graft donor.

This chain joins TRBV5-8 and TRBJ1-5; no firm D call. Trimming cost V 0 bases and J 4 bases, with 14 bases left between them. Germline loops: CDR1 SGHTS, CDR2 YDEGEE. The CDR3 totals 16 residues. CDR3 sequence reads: CASSLAVSSENQPQHF. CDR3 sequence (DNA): TGTGCCAGCAGCTTGGCAGTTTCATCAGAGAATCAGCCCCAGCATTTT.

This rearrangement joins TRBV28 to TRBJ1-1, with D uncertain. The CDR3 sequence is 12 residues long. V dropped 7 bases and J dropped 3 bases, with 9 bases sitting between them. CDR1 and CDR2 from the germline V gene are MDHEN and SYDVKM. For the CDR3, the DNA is TGTGCCAGCACTGACACAGACACTGAAGCTTTCTTT. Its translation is CASTDTDTEAFF.

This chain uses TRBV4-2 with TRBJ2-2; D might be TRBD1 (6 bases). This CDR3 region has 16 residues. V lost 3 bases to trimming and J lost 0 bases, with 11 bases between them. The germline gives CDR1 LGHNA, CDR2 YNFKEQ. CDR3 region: CASSQETGPNTGELFF. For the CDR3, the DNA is TGTGCCAGCAGCCAGGAGACAGGACCGAACACCGGGGAGCTGTTTTTT.

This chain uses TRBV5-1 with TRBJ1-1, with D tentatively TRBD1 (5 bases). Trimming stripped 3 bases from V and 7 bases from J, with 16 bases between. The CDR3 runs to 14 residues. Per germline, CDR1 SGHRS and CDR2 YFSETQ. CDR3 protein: CASSSYYQQDEAFF. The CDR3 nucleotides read TGCGCCAGCAGCTCCTATTATCAACAGGATGAAGCTTTCTTT.

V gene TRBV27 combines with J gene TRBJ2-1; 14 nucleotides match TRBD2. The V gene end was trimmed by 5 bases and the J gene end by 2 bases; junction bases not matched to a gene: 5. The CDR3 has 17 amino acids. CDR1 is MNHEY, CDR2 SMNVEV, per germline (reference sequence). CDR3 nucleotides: TGTGCCAGCAGTCTAGGGACTAGCGGGAGACCCTACAATGAGCAGTTCTTC. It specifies CASSLGTSGRPYNEQFF.

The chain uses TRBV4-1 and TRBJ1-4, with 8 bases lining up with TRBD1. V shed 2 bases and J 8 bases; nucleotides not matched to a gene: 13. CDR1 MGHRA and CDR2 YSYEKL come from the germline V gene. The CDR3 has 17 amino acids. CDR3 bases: TGCGCCAGCAGCCAAATCGGACAGGGATCGAGGGAAGAAAAACTGTTTTTT. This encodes CASSQIGQGSREEKLFF.

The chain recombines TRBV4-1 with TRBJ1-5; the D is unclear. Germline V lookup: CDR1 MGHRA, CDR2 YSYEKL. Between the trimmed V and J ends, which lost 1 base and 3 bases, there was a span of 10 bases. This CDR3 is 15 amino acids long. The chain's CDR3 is CASSQGDRLNQPQHF. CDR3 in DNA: TGCGCCAGCAGCCAAGGGGATAGGCTCAATCAGCCCCAGCATTTT.

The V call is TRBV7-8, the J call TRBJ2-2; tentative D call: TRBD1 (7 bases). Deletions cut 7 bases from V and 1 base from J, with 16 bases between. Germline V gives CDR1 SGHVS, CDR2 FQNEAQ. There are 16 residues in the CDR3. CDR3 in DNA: TGTGCCAGCACCCTAAGGGGGCGGGAGAACACCGGGGAGCTGTTTTTT. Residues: CASTLRGRENTGELFF.

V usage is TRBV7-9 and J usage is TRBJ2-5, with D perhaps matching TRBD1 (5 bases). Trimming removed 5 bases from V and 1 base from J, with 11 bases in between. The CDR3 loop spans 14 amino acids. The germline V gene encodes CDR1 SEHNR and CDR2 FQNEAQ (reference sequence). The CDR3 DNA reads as TGTGCCAGCAGCATCCGACAGACCCAAGAGACCCAGTACTTC. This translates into CASSIRQTQETQYF. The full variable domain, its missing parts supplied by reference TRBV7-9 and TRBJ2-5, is DTGVSQNPRHKITKRGQNVTFRCDPISEHNRLYWYRQTLGQGPEFLTYFQNEAQLEKSRLLSDRFSAERPKGSFSTLEIQRTEQGDSAMYLCASSIRQTQETQYFGPGTRLLVL.

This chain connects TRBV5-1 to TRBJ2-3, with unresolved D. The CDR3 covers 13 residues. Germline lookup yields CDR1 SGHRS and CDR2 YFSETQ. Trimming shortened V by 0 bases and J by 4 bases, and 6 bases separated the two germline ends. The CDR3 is CASSLGLSDTQYF. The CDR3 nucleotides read TGCGCCAGCAGCTTGGGGCTGTCAGATACGCAGTATTTT.